This T cell receptor (beta chain) was found in a study of shared clonotypes between healthy human individuals. Turning to this clone: The antigen is not known.

Method: immunoSEQ multiplex PCR; TCRdb's copy keeps in-frame clones and lacks some. The table records about 1,900,000 clones, around 96% of them present only once. V was pared by 7 bases and J by 7 bases, with 11 bases between. The CDR3 has 12 residues. Germline CDR1 SEHNR, CDR2 FQNEAQ (reference sequence). Study observations and caveats: As a rule, naive subsets had a larger estimated richness than memory subsets.

CD8 cells classed as naive were CD45RO-negative and positively selected for CCR7, excluding terminally differentiated effector memory CD45RA+ cells. The chain has TRBV7-9 and TRBJ2-1; TRBD2 is a possible D gene (6 bases). Sequencing was carried out using naive CD8+ T cells sorted from blood. The origin of this receptor is a man aged 18 to 35 in good health. This CDR3 reads CASTELANEQFF. The CDR3 nucleotides are TGTGCCAGCACCGAACTAGCAAATGAGCAGTTCTTC.